Sequencing of this T cell receptor beta chain was carried out in a study of T cell clonotyping in hematopoietic cell transplantation. Study as a whole: Recipients' pretransplant samples followed cytoreduction. General observations from the study: Few recipient clonotypes overlapped donors; over 95% were de novo at given depth. Cells were unsorted, so CD4 and CD8 contributions were not separated.

Method: immunoSEQ multiplex PCR; TCRdb's copy keeps in-frame clones and lacks some. This sample has under 20,000 clones, with 70% to 80% found just once. CDR1 and CDR2 (germline): DFQATT, SNEGSKA (reference sequence). This CDR3 is built from 8 residues. The time point was: recipient sample about 28 days before transplant, after cytoreduction. Regarding this clone: Its cognate antigen is unknown. One junction end disagrees with the germline gene, perhaps due to a read error.

This clonotype originated in a man in his fifties or sixties with acute myeloid leukemia. Some clones in this sample may be carry-over from other donors' samples. Sequenced here: peripheral blood mononuclear cells, sampled before stem cell transplant. This chain connects TRBV20-1 to TRBJ2-5, with 7 bases aligning to TRBD2. CDR3 sequence reads: CSLGRGDF. Written as DNA, the CDR3 is TGCAGTCTGGGTCGGGGGGACTTC.